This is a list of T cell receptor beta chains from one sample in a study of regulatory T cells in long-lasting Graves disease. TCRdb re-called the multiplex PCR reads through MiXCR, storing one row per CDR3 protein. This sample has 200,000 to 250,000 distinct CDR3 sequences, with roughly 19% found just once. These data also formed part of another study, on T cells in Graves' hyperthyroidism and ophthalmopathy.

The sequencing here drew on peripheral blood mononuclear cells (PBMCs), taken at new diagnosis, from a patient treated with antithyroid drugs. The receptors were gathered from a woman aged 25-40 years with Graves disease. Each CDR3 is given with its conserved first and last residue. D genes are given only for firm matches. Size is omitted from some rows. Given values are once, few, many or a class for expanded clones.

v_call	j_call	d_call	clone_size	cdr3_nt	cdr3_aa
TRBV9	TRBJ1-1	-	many	TGTGCCAGCAGCGTAGTGGCGGGACCGAACACTGAAGCTTTCTTT	CASSVVAGPNTEAFF
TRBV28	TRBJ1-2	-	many	TGTGCCAGCAGTTTATTGCGAAGTGGCTACACCTTC	CASSLLRSGYTF
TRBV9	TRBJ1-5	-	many	TGTGCCAGCAGCGTAGGACCGGAAAATCAGCCCCAGCATTTT	CASSVGPENQPQHF
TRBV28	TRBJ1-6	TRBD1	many	TGTGCCAGCAGCCCAGGGGGGAACTATAATTCACCCCTCCACTTT	CASSPGGNYNSPLHF
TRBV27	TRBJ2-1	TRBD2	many	TGTGCCAGCAGTCCCCGGGGTAGCGGGGGACACAATGAGCAGTTCTTC	CASSPRGSGGHNEQFF
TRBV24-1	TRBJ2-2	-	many	TGTGCCACCAGTGATTTGGGGGCAGGGAACACCGGGGAGCTGTTTTTT	CATSDLGAGNTGELFF
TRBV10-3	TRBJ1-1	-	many	TGTGCCATCAGTGGAAACAGGGCTGGGCTGGGCACTGAAGCTTTCTTT	CAISGNRAGLGTEAFF
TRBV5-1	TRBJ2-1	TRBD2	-	TGCGCCAGCAGCTTCCTAGCGGGAGGAGTAGATGAGCAGTTCTTC	CASSFLAGGVDEQFF
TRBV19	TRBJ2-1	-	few	TGTGCCAGTAGTATCCCAGGGGATCTTGTCCCGCAGTTCTTC	CASSIPGDLVPQFF
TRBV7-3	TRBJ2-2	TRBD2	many	TGTGCCAGCAGCTCTAGCGGGGGGGCTGGGCCCGGGGAGCTGTTTTTT	CASSSSGGAGPGELFF
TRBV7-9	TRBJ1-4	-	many	TGTGCCAGCAGCTTAGGGACTGGGGGCCCGGGAAAACTGTTTTTT	CASSLGTGGPGKLFF
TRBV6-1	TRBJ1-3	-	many	TGTGCCAGCTTCGACTCTGGAAACACCATATATTTT	CASFDSGNTIYF
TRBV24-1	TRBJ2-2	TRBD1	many	TGTGCCACCACCCCGCGACAGGGGGCCGGGGAGCTGTTTTTT	CATTPRQGAGELFF
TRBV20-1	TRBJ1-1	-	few	TGCAGTGCTAGAGGCCCCAGGGAAGGCCTCGGGGTGGACACTGAAGCTTTCTTT	CSARGPREGLGVDTEAFF
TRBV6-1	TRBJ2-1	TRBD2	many	TGTGCCAGCAGTGAAGGGGGGCTAGCGGGAGTTTGGGTGGTTAATGAGCAGTTCTTC	CASSEGGLAGVWVVNEQFF
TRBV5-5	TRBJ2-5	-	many	TGTGCCAGCAGCATTACACCAGAGACCCAGTACTTC	CASSITPETQYF
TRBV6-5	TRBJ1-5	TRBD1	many	TGTGCCAGCAGTTATAGGACAGGGGCGGATCAGCCCCAGCATTTT	CASSYRTGADQPQHF
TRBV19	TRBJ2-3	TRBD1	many	TGTGCCAGTGCTACCGGGACAGGGGGAACAGATACGCAGTATTTT	CASATGTGGTDTQYF
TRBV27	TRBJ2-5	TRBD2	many	TGTGCCAGCAGCACCGGGACTAGCGGGTTGGGGACCCAGTACTTC	CASSTGTSGLGTQYF
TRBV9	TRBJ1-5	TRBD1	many	TGCGCCAGCAGCCAATCGGGGACAGGGAATCAGCCCCAGCATTTT	CASSQSGTGNQPQHF
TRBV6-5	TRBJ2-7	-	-	TGTGCCAGCAGTTACAGGGAGATGGCCTCCTACGAGCAGTACTTC	CASSYREMASYEQYF
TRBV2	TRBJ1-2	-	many	TGTGCCAGCAGGGGACCGAGCTATGGCTACACCTTC	CASRGPSYGYTF
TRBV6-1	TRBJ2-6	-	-	TGTGCCAGCAGTACTGCGTGGAACGGTGCCAACGTCCTGACTTTC	CASSTAWNGANVLTF
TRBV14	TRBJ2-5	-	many	TGTGCCAGCAGCCAAGCGTCATTTCTCCAGGGGAAAGAGACCCAGTACTTC	CASSQASFLQGKETQYF
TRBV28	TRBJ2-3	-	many	TGTGCCAGCAGTCTAAGACATACTAGCACAGATACGCAGTATTTT	CASSLRHTSTDTQYF
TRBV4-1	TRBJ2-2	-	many	TGCGCCAGCAGCCAAGAGGTGGGGTACAGCCGGGGGGAGCTGTTTTTT	CASSQEVGYSRGELFF
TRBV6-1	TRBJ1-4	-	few	TGTGCCAGCAAGACGCCCGAGGCGGGCGAAAAACTGTTTTTT	CASKTPEAGEKLFF
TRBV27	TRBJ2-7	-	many	TGTGCCAGCAGCTTAGACTACGAGCAGTACTTC	CASSLDYEQYF